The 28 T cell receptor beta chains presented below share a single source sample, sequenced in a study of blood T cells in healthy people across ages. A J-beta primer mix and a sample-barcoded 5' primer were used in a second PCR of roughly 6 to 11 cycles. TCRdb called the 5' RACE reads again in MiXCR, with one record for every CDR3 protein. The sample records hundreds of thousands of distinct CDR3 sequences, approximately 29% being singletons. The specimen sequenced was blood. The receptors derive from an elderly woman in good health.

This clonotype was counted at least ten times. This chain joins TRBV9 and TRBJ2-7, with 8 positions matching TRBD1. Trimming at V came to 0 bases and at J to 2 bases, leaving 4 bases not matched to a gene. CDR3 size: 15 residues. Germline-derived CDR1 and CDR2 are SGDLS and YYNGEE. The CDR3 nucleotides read TGTGCCAGCAGCGTAGGGCAGGGGGCCCCCTACGAGCAGTACTTC. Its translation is CASSVGQGAPYEQYF.

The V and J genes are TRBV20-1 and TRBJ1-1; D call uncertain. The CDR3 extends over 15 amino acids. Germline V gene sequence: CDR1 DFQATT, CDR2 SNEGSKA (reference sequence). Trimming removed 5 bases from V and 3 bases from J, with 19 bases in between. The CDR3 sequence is CSAPPPGRPHTEAFF. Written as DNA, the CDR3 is TGCAGTGCTCCTCCCCCCGGGAGACCTCACACTGAAGCTTTCTTT.

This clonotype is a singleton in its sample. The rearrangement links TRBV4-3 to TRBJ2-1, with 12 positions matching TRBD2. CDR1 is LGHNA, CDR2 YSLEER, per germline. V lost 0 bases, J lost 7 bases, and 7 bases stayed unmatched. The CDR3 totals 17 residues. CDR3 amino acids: CASSQDRTSGRQNEQFF. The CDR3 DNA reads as TGCGCCAGCAGCCAAGATCGCACTAGCGGGAGGCAAAATGAGCAGTTCTTC.

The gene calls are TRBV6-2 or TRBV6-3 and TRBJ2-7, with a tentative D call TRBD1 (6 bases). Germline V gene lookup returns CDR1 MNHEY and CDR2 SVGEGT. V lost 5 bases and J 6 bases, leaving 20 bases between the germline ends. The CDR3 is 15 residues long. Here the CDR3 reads CASSPSNRAWVEQYF. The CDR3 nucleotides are TGTGCCAGCAGTCCCTCCAACAGGGCATGGGTCGAGCAGTACTTC.

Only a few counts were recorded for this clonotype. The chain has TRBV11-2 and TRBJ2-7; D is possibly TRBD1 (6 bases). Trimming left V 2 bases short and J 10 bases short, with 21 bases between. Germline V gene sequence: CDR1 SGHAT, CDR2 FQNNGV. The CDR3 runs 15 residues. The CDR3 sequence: CASSLLMVRGDTQYF. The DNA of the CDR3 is TGTGCCAGCAGCTTACTTATGGTCAGGGGTGACACCCAGTACTTC.

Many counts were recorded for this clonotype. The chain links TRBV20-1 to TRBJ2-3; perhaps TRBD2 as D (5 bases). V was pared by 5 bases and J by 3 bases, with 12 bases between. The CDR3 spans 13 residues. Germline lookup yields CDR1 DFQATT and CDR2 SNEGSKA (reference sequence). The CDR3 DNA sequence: TGCAGTGCTCAAAGGACTGCTACAGATACGCAGTATTTT. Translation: CSAQRTATDTQYF.

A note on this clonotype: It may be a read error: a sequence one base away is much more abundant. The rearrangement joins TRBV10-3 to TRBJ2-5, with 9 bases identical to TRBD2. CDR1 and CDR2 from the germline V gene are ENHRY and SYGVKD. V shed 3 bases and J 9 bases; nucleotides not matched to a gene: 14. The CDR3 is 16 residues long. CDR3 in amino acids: CAISDTGSGGKEAQYF. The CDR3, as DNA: TGTGCCATCAGTGATACGGGTAGCGGGGGAAAGGAGGCCCAGTACTTC.

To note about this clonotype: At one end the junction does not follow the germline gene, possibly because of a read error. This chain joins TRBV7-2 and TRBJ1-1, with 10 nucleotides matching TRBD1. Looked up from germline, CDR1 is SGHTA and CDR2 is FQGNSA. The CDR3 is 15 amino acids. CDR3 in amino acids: CVSSYWTGGGTEAFF. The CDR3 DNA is TGTGTCAGCAGCTATTGGACAGGGGGAGGGACTGAAGCTTTCTTT.

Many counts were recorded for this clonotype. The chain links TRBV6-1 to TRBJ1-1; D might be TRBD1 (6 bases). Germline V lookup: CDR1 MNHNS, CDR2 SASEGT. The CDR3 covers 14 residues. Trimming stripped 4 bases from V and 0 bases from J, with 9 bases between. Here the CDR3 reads CASSGQALNTEAFF. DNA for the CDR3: TGTGCCAGCAGTGGACAGGCTCTGAACACTGAAGCTTTCTTT.

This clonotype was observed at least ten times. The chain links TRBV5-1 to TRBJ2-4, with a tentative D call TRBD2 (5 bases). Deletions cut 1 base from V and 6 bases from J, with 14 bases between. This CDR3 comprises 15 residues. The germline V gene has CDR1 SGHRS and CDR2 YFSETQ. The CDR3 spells CASSLRTGSGNIQYF. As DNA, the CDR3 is TGCGCCAGCAGCTTGAGAACGGGATCAGGAAACATTCAGTACTTC.

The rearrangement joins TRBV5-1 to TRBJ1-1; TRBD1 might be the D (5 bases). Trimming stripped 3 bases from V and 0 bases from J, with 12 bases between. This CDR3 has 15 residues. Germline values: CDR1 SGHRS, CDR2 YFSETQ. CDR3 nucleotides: TGCGCCAGCAGCTCCACCTCGACAGTGAACACTGAAGCTTTCTTT. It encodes CASSSTSTVNTEAFF.

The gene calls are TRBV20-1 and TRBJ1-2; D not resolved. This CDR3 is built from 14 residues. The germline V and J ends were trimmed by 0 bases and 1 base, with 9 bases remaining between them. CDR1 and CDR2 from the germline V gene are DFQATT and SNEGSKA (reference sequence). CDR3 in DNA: TGCAGTGCTAGAGACGGGAGCGTTAACTATGGCTACACCTTC. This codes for CSARDGSVNYGYTF.

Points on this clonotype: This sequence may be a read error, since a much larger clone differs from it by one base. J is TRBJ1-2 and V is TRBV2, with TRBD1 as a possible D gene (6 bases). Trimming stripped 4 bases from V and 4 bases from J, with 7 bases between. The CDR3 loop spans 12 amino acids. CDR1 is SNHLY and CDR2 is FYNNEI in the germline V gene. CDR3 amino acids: CASSGDTYGYTF. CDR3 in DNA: TGTGCCAGCAGTGGGGACACCTATGGCTACACCTTC.

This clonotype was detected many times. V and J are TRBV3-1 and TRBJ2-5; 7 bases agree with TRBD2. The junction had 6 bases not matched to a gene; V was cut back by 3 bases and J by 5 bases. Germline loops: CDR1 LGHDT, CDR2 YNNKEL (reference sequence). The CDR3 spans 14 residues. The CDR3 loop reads CASSHRGGYETQYF. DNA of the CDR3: TGTGCCAGCAGCCATCGCGGGGGATATGAGACCCAGTACTTC.

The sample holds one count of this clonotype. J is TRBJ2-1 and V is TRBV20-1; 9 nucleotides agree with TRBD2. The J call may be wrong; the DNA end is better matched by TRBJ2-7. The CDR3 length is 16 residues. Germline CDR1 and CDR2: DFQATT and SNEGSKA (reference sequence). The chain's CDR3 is CSARGDQREEGYEQYF. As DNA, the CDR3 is TGCAGTGCTAGAGGGGACCAGCGGGAGGAGGGGTACGAGCAGTACTTC.

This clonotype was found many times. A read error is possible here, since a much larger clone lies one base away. This CDR3 reads CASSGCIGGSTPLHF. The CDR3 DNA is TGTGCCAGCAGTGGCTGCATCGGGGGTTCGACACCCCTCCACTTT. The chain couples TRBV6-5 to TRBJ1-6, with D tentatively TRBD1 (5 bases). Germline-derived CDR1 and CDR2 are MNHEY and SVGAGI. V was shortened by 5 bases and J by 11 bases, with 19 bases between the two germline ends. The CDR3 loop spans 15 amino acids.

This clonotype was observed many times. CDR3 residues: CASRTHGWQGEQYF. In DNA form, the CDR3 reads TGTGCCAGCAGAACGCACGGCTGGCAGGGCGAGCAGTACTTC. The genes are TRBV28 and TRBJ2-7, with D perhaps matching TRBD1 (5 bases). Germline assignment: CDR1 MDHEN and CDR2 SYDVKM. The germline V and J ends were trimmed by 6 bases and 6 bases, with 18 bases remaining between them. There are 14 residues in the CDR3.

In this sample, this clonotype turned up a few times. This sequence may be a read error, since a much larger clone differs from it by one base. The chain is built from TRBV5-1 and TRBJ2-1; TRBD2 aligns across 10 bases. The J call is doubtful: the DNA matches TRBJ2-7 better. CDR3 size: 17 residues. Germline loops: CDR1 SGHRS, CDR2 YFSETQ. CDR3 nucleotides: TGCGCCAGCAGCTTGTGGGTAGCGGGGGGTACCTACAATGAGCAGTACTTC. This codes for CASSLWVAGGTYNEQYF.

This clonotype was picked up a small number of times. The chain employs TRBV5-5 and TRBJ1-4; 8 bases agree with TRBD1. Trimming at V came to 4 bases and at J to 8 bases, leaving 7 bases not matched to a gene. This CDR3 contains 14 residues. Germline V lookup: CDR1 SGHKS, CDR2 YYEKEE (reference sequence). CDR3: CASSRTGSEEKLFF. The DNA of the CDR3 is TGTGCCAGCAGCCGGACAGGGTCTGAGGAAAAACTGTTTTTT.

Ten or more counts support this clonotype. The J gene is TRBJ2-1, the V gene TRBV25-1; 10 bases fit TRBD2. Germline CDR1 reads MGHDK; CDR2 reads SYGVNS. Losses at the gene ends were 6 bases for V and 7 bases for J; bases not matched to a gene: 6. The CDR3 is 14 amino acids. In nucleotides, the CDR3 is TGTGCCAGCAGGGGAGCGGGGGGGGCAAATGAGCAGTTCTTC. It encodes CASRGAGGANEQFF.

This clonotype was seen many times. This chain's CDR3 is CASSPTDSFLYEQYF. The CDR3 nucleotides read TGTGCCAGCTCACCTACGGACAGTTTCCTGTACGAGCAGTACTTC. The rearrangement uses TRBV18 and TRBJ2-7; the D gene is possibly TRBD1 (6 bases). V was shortened by 3 bases and J by 4 bases, with 16 bases between the two germline ends. Germline V gives CDR1 KGHSH, CDR2 LQKENI. CDR3 size: 15 residues.

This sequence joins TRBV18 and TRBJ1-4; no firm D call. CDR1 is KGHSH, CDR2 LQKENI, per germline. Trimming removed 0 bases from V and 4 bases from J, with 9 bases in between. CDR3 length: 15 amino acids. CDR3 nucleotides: TGTGCCAGCTCACCACCTGAGATTATTAATGAAAAACTGTTTTTT. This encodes CASSPPEIINEKLFF.

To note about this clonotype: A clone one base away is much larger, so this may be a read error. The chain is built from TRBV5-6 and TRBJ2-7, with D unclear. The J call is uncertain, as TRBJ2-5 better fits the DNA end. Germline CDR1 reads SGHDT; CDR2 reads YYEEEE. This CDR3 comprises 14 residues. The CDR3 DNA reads TGTGTCAGCAGCTTTTCCTTCGATCGGGAGACCCAGTACTTC. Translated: CVSSFSFDRETQYF.

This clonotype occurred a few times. For the CDR3, the DNA is TGTGCCAGCGGGGGCAGACCGAACACTGAAGCTTTCTTT. This translates into CASGGRPNTEAFF. The chain carries TRBV6-1 and TRBJ1-1; a weak D match, TRBD1 (6 bases). The CDR3 totals 13 residues. The ends were cut back, 8 bases at V and 1 base at J, with 11 bases in the middle. The V gene's germline CDR1 is MNHNS and CDR2 SASEGT.

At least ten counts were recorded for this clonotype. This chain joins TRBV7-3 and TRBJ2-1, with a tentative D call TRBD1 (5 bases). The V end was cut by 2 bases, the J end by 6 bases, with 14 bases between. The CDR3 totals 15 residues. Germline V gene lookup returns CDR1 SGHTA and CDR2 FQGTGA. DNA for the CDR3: TGTGCCAGCAGCTTAGGTAGCAGGGTTCTCAATGAGCAGTTCTTC. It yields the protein CASSLGSRVLNEQFF.

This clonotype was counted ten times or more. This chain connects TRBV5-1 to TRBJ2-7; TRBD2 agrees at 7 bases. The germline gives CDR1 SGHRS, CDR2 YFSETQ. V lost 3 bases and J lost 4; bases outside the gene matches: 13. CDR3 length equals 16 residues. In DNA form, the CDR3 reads TGCGCCAGCAGCTCGGGGGAGGGTCTGAGGATTTACGAGCAGTACTTC. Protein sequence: CASSSGEGLRIYEQYF.

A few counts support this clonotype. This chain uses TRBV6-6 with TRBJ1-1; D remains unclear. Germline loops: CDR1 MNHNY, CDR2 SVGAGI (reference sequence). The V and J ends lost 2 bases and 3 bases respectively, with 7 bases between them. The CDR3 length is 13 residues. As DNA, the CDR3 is TGTGCCAGCAGTTACCGGTCCTACACTGAAGCTTTCTTT. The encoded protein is CASSYRSYTEAFF.

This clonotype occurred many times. DNA for the CDR3: TGTGCCAGCAGTGTGAGAACTGAGGAGCAGTACTTC. Protein: CASSVRTEEQYF. The chain is built from TRBV2 and TRBJ2-7; unclear D gene. The germline CDR1 and CDR2 sequences are SNHLY and FYNNEI. The CDR3 is made up of 12 amino acids. V was shortened by 4 bases and J by 7 bases, with 11 bases between the two germline ends.